This T cell receptor beta chain emerged from a study of blood T cell repertoires in COVID-19. Per the authors' pipeline: From reference gene primer amplification, estimates of nucleated cell counts were derived. TCRdb's copy holds only in-frame clones and misses some; the assay was immunoSEQ multiplex PCR. V, J and clone size reflect that table, while D and trimming were determined from the DNA. The sample lists around 230,000 clones, around 85% seen once, with more than 8% in the top ten. In germline, CDR1 is KGHDR, CDR2 SFDVKD. This CDR3 region has 14 residues. V lost 4 bases and J 7 bases, leaving 13 bases between the germline ends.

The receptor was isolated from a woman older than 75 with acute or convalescent COVID-19. The chain employs TRBV24-1 and TRBJ1-5; the D is unclear. The sample consisted of peripheral blood. Here the CDR3 reads CATSDSGSGQPQHF. The CDR3 DNA reads TGTGCCACCAGTGACTCGGGGTCCGGGCAGCCCCAGCATTTT.